This passage covers 8 T cell receptor beta chains from one sample sequenced in a study of blood T cells in healthy people across ages. Then a second PCR, running roughly 7 to 12 cycles, was carried out with a sample-barcoded 5' primer and a J-beta primer mix. Via MiXCR, TCRdb re-called the 5' RACE reads, giving one row per CDR3 protein. The data show about 1.1 million distinct CDR3 sequences, with 35% to 40% seen just once and over 10% held by the top ten. Sequenced input: blood. Source of these receptors: a man aged 18 to 30 in good health.

The chain employs TRBV6-5 and TRBJ1-1; tentatively, D is TRBD1 (6 bases). Germline V gives CDR1 MNHEY, CDR2 SVGAGI. The CDR3 is made up of 14 amino acids. The V gene lost 6 bases and the J gene lost 0 bases, with 11 bases spanning the gap. DNA of the CDR3: TGTGCCAGCAGGCGGACAGAGCTGAACACTGAAGCTTTCTTT. Protein product: CASRRTELNTEAFF.

This clonotype appeared a few times. The chain couples TRBV5-1 to TRBJ2-3; maybe TRBD1 (5 bases). This CDR3 spans 17 amino acids. V was cut by 7 bases and J by 2 bases, with 23 bases left in between. Germline-derived CDR1 and CDR2 are SGHRS and YFSETQ. Written as DNA, the CDR3 is TGCGCCAGCCGTCAGGGTTCCTGGGGTCCCCTCACAGATACGCAGTATTTT. Translated: CASRQGSWGPLTDTQYF.

This clonotype was recorded once. The J gene is TRBJ2-5, the V gene TRBV9, with 8 bases identical to TRBD2. CDR1 is SGDLS, CDR2 YYNGEE, per germline. The V and J ends lost 4 bases and 11 bases, in that order; junction bases with no gene match: 19. CDR3 length equals 16 residues. CDR3: CASSFDSGAPSNEQYF. The CDR3, as DNA: TGTGCCAGCAGCTTTGATAGCGGGGCACCCTCCAATGAGCAGTACTTC.

This clonotype was seen at least ten times. The CDR3 spells CSVDYGMSTDTQYF. In DNA, the CDR3 is TGCAGCGTTGACTACGGGATGAGCACAGATACGCAGTATTTT. The chain combines TRBV29-1 with TRBJ2-3; D might be TRBD2 (5 bases). CDR3 length equals 14 residues. From germline, CDR1 is SQVTM and CDR2 ANQGSEA. V lost 3 bases, J lost 0 bases, and 10 bases lay in between.

V usage is TRBV21-1 and J usage is TRBJ2-1; TRBD1, the D gene given by the table, was not confirmed from the DNA. TRBV21-1 is assigned pseudogene status. This CDR3 comprises 18 residues. CDR3 DNA: TGTGCCAGCAGCGGCAGAGGTCCAGGGTGGAGCTCCTACAATGAGCAGTTCTTC. Its translation is CASSGRGPGWSSYNEQFF.

The table lists this clonotype with a few counts. This chain connects TRBV2 to TRBJ1-1; TRBD1 aligns across 9 bases. Germline assignment: CDR1 SNHLY and CDR2 FYNNEI. V shed 8 bases, J shed 6 bases, and the junction held 7 bases outside the gene matches. This CDR3 is built from 13 residues. Written as DNA, the CDR3 is TGTGCCAGCGGGGGCGACAGGGGGTCTGAAGCTTTCTTT. Translation: CASGGDRGSEAFF.

In its sample, this clonotype was seen a few times. J is TRBJ2-1 and V is TRBV7-9; the match to TRBD1 covers 8 bases. With V trimmed by 6 bases and J by 10 bases, 14 bases remained unmatched. The CDR3 totals 15 residues. CDR1 and CDR2 (germline): SEHNR, FQNEAQ (reference sequence). This chain's CDR3 is CASSFTGRGRREQFF. The CDR3 DNA follows: TGTGCCAGCAGTTTTACGGGCAGGGGGCGACGAGAGCAGTTCTTC.

The chain links TRBV28 to TRBJ1-2, with 12 bases aligning to TRBD1. Germline CDR1 and CDR2: MDHEN and SYDVKM. V trimming: 3 bases; J trimming: 7 bases; junction bases outside the gene matches: 12. The CDR3 is 17 amino acids. The CDR3 region has the DNA TGTGCCAGCAGTTTGTCCCAGGGGGGACAGGGGGCTGGTGGCTACACCTTC. Its translation is CASSLSQGGQGAGGYTF.